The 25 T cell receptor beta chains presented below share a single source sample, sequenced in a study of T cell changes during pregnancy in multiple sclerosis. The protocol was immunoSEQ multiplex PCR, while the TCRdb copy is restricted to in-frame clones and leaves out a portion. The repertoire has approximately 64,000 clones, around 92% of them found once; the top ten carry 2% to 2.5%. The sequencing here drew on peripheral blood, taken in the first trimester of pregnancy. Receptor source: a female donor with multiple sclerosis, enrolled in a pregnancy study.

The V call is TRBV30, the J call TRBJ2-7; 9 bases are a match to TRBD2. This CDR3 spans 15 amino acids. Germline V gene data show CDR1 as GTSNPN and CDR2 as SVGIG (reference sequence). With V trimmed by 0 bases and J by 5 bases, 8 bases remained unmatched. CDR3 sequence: CAWSVGAGGVNEQYF. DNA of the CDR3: TGTGCCTGGAGTGTCGGGGCGGGAGGGGTCAACGAGCAGTACTTC. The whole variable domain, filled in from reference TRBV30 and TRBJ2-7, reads SQTIHQWPATLVQPVGSPLSLECTVEGTSNPNLYWYRQAAGRGLQLLFYSVGIGQISSEVPQNLSASRPQDRQFILSSKKLLLSDSGFYLCAWSVGAGGVNEQYFGPGTRLTVT.

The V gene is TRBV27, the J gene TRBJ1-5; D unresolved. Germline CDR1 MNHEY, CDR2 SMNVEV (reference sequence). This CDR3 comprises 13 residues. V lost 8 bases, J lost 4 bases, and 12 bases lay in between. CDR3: CASGGLRNQPQHF. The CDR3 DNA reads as TGTGCCAGCGGAGGATTAAGGAATCAGCCCCAGCATTTT.

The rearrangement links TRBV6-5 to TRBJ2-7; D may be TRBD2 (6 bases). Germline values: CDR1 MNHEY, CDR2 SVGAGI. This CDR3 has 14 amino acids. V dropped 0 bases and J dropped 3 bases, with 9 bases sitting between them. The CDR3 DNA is TGTGCCAGCAGTTACTCCTCTAGCGACTACGAGCAGTACTTC. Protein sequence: CASSYSSSDYEQYF.

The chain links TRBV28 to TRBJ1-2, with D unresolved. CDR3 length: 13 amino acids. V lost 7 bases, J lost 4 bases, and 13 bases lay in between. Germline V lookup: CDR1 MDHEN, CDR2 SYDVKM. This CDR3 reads CASTKGDTYGYTF. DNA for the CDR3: TGTGCCAGCACCAAAGGAGATACCTATGGCTACACCTTC.

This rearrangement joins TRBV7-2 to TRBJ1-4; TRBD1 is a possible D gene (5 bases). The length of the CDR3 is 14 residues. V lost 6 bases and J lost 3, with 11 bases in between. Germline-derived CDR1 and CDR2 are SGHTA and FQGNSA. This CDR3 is CASRPTVANEKLFF. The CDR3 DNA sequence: TGTGCCAGCAGACCGACAGTAGCTAATGAAAAACTGTTTTTT.

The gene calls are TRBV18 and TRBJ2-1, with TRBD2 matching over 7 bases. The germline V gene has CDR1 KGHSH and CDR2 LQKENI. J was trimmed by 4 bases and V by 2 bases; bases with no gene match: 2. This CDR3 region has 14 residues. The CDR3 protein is CASSPAGVYNEQFF. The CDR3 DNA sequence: TGTGCCAGCTCACCAGCGGGGGTTTACAATGAGCAGTTCTTC.

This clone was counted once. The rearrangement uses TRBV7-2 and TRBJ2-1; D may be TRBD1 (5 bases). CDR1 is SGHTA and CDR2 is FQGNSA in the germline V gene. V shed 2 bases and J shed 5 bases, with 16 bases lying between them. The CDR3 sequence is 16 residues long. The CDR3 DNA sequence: TGTGCCAGCAGCTTATTCGTCAGCCGACAGCACAATGAGCAGTTCTTC. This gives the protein CASSLFVSRQHNEQFF. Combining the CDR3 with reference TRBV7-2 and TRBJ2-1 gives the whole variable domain GAGVSQSPSNKVTEKGKDVELRCDPISGHTALYWYRQSLGQGLEFLIYFQGNSAPDKSGLPSDRFSAERTGGSVSTLTIQRTQQEDSAVYLCASSLFVSRQHNEQFFGPGTRLTVL.

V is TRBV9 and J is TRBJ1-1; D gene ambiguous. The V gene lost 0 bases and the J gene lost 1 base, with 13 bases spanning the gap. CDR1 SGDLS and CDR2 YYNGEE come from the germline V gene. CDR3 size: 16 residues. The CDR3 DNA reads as TGTGCCAGCAGCGTAGGTAGCCTTACCCCGAACACTGAAGCTTTCTTT. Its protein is CASSVGSLTPNTEAFF.

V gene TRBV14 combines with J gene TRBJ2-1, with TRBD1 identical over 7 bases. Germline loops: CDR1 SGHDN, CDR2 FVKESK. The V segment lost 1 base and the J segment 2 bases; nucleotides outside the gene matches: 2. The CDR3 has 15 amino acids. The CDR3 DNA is TGTGCCAGCAGCCAAGGGACAGGAGCCTACAATGAGCAGTTCTTC. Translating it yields CASSQGTGAYNEQFF.

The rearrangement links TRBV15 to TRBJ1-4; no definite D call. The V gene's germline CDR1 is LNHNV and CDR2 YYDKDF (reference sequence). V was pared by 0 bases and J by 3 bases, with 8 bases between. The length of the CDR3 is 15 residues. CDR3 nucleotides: TGTGCCACCAGCAGAGAGGGCAGATCTAATGAAAAACTGTTTTTT. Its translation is CATSREGRSNEKLFF.

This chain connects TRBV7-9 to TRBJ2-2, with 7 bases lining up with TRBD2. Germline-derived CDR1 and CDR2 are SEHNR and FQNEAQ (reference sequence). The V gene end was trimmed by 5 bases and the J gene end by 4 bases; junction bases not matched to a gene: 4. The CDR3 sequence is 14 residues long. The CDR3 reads CASSPVAGTGELFF. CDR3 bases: TGTGCCAGCAGCCCCGTAGCGGGCACCGGGGAGCTGTTTTTT.

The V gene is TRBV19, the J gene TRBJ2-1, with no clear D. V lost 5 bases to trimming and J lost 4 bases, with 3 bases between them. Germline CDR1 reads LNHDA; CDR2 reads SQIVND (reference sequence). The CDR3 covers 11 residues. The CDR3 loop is CASSLYNEQFF. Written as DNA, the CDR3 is TGTGCCAGTAGTCTATACAATGAGCAGTTCTTC.

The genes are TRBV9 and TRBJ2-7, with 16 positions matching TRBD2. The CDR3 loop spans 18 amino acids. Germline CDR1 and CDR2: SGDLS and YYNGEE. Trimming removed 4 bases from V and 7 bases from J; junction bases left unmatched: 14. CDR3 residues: CASSRGLAGGPEGMEQYF. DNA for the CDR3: TGTGCCAGCAGCCGGGGACTAGCGGGAGGGCCCGAGGGGATGGAGCAGTACTTC.

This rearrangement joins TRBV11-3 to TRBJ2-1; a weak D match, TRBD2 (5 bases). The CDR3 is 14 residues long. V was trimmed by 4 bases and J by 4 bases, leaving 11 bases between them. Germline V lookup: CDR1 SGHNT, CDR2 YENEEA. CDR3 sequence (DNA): TGTGCCAGCAGCTCGAGGGTTCAGTACAATGAGCAGTTCTTC. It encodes CASSSRVQYNEQFF.

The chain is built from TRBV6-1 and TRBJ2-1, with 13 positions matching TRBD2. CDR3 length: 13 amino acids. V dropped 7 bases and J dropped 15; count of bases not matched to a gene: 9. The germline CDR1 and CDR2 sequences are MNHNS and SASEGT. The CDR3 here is CASTETSGGSGFF. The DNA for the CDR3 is TGTGCCAGCACTGAGACTAGCGGGGGGAGTGGGTTCTTC.

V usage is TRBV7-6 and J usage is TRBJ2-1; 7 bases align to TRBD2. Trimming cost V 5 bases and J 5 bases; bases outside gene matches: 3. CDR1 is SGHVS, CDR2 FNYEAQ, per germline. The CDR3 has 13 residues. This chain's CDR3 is CASSLSGNNEQFF. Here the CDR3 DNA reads TGTGCCAGCAGCCTCAGCGGGAACAATGAGCAGTTCTTC.

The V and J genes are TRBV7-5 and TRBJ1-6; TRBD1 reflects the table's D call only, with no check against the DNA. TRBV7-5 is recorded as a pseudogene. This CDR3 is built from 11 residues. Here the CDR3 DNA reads TGTGCCAGAAGCTTGGCTCCGCTCCTCCACTTT. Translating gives CARSLAPLLHF.

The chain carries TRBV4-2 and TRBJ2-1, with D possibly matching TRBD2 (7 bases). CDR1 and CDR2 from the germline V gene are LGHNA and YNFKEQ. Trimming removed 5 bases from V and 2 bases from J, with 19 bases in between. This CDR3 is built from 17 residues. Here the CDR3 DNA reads TGTGCCAGCAGCGGAGGGGGGGCGGGGGACCCCTACAATGAGCAGTTCTTC. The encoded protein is CASSGGGAGDPYNEQFF.

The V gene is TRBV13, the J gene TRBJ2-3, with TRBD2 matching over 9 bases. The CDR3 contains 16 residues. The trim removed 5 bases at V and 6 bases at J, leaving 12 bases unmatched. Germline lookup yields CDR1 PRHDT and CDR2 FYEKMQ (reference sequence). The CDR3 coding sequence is TGTGCCAGCAGCCTATATGGCGGGAGGGCCTTGGATACGCAGTATTTT. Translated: CASSLYGGRALDTQYF.

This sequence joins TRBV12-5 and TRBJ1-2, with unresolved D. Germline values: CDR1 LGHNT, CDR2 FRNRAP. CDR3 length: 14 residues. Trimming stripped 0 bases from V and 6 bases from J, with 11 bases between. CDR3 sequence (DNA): TGTGCTAGTGGTTTGGTACGATGGAGGAATGGCTACACCTTC. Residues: CASGLVRWRNGYTF.

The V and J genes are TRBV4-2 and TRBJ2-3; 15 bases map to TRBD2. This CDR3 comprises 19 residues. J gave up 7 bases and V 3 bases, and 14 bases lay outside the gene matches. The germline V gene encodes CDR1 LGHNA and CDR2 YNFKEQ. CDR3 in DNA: TGTGCCAGCAGCCACGTACCGGGACTAGCGGGAGGAGAGTTAAATACGCAGTATTTT. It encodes CASSHVPGLAGGELNTQYF.

The CDR3 bases are TGTGCCAGCAGCTTGGCCGCAGGGAACTATGGCTACACCTTC. Amino acids: CASSLAAGNYGYTF. The rearrangement links TRBV5-4 to TRBJ1-2; TRBD1 might be the D (5 bases). The germline V gene encodes CDR1 SGHNT and CDR2 YYREEE (reference sequence). Trimming took off 0 bases at V and 2 bases at J, with 8 bases between the two ends. This CDR3 contains 14 residues.

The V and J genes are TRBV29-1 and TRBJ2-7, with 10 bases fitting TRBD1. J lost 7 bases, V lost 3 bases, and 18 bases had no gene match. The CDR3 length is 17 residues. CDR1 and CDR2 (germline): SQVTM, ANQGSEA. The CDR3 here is CSVEGPGQGRARGEQYF. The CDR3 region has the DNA TGCAGCGTTGAGGGACCGGGACAGGGGCGAGCAAGAGGGGAGCAGTACTTC.

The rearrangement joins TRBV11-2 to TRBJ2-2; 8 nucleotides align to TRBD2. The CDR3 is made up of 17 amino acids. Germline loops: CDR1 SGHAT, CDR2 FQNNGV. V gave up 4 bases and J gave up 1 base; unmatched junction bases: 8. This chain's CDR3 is CASSSWLAGMNTGELFF. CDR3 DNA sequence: TGTGCCAGCAGCTCCTGGCTAGCGGGTATGAACACCGGGGAGCTGTTTTTT.

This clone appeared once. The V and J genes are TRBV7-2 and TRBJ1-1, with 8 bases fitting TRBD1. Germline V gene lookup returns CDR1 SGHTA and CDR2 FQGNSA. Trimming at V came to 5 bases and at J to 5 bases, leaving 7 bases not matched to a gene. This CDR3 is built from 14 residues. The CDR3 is CASSQQGGRTEAFF. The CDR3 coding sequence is TGTGCCAGCAGCCAACAGGGGGGACGGACTGAAGCTTTCTTT.